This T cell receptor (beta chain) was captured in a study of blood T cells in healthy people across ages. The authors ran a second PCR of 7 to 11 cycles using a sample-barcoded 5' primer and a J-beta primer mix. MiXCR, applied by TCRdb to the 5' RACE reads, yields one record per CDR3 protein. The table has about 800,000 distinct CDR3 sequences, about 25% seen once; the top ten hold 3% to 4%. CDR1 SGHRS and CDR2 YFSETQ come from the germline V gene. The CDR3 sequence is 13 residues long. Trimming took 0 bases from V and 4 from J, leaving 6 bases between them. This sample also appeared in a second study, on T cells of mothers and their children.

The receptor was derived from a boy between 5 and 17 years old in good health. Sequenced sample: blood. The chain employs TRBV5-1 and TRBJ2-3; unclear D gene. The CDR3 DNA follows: TGCGCCAGCAGCTTGGAGCTTTCAGATACGCAGTATTTT. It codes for CASSLELSDTQYF. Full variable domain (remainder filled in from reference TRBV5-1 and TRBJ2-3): KAGVTQTPRYLIKTRGQQVTLSCSPISGHRSVSWYQQTPGQGLQFLFEYFSETQRNKGNFPGRFSGRQFSNSRSEMNVSTLELGDSALYLCASSLELSDTQYFGPGTRLTVL.